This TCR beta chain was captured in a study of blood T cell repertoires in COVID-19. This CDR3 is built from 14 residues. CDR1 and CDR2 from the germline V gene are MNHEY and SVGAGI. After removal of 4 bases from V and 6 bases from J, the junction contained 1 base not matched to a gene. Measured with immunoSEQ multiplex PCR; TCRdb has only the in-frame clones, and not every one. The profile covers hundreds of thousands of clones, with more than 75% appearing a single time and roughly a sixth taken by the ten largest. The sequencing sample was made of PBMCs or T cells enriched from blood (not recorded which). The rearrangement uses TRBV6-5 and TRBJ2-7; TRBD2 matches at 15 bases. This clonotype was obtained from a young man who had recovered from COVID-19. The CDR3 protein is CASSSGLAGGEQYF. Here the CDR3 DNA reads TGTGCCAGCAGTTCGGGACTAGCGGGAGGCGAGCAGTACTTC.